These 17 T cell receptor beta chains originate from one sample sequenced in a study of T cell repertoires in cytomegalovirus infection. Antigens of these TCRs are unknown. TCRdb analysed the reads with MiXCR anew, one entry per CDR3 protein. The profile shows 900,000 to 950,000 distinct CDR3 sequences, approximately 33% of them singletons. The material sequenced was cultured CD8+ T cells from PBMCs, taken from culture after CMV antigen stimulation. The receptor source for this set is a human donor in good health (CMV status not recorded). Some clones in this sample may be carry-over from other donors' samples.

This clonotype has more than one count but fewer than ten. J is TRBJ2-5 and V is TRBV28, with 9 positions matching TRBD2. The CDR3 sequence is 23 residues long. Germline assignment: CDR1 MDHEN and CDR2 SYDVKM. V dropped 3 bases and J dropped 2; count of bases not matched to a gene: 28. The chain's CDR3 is CASSFTVGGDEVAGVSFQETQYF. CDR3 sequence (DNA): TGTGCCAGCAGTTTCACGGTGGGGGGGGACGAGGTAGCGGGGGTATCGTTTCAAGAGACCCAGTACTTC.

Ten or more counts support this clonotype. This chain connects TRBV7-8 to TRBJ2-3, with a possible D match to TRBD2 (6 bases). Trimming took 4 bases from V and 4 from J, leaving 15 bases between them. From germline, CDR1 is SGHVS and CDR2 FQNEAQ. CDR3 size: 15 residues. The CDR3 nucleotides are TGTGCCAGCAGCTCCCGGGGGAGAGTTGCAGATACGCAGTATTTT. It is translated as CASSSRGRVADTQYF.

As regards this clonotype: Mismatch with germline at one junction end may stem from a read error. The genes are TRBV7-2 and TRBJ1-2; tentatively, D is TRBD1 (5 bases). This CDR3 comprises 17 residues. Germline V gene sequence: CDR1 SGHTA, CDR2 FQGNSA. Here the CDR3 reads CASNLARWDRLGYGYTF. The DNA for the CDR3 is TGTGCCAGCAACTTAGCGAGATGGGACCGCCTGGGGTATGGCTACACCTTC.

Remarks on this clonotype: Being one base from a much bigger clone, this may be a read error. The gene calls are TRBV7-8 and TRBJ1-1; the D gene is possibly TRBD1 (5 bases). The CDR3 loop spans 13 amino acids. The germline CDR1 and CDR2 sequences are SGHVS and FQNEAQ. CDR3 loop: CVSSTGHITEAFF. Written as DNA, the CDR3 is TGTGTCAGCAGCACAGGACATATCACTGAAGCTTTCTTT.

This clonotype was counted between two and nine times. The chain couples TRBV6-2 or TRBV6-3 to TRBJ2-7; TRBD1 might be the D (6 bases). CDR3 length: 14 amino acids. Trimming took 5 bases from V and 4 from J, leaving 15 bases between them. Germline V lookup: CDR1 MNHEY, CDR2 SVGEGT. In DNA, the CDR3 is TGTGCCAGCAGTGCCGTAGGGACAACATACGAGCAGTACGTC. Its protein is CASSAVGTTYEQYV.

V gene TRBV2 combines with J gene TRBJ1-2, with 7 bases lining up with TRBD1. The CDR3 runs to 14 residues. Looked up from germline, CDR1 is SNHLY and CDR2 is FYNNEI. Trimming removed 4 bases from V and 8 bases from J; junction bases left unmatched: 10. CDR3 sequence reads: CASSAGQVMEGYTF. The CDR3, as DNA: TGTGCCAGCAGTGCAGGACAGGTGATGGAAGGCTACACCTTC.

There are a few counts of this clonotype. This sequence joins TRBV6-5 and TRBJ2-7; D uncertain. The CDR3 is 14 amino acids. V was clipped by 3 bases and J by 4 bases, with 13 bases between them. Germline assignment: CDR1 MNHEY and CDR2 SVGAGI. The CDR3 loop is CASSYAAEHYEQYV. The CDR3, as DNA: TGTGCCAGCAGTTATGCGGCGGAACATTACGAGCAGTACGTC.

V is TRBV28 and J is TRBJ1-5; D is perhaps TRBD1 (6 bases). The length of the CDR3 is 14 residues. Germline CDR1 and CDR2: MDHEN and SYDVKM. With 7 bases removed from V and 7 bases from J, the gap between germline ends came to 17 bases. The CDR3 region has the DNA TGTGCCAGCACGCCAGGGGTACAGGTCCAGCCCCAGCATTTT. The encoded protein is CASTPGVQVQPQHF.

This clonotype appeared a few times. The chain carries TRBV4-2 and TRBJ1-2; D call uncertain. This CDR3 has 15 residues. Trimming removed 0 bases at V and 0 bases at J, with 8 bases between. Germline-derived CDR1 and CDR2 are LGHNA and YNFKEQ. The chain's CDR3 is CASSQDLGANYGYTF. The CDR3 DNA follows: TGTGCCAGCAGCCAAGATCTGGGAGCTAACTATGGCTACACCTTC.

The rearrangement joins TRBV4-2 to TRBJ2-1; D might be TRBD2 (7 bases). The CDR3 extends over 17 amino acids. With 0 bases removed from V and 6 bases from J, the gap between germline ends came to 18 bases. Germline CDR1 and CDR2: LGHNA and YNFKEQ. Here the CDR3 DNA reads TGTGCCAGCAGCCAAGATGAGGGGGGGCCGGCGGGCAATGAGCAGTTCTTC. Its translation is CASSQDEGGPAGNEQFF.

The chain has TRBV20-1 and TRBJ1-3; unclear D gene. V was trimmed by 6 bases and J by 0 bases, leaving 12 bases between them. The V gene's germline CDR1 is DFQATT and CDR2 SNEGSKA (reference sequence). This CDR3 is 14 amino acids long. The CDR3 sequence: CSAYLPSSGNTIYF. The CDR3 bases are TGCAGTGCCTACCTCCCGAGCTCTGGAAACACCATATATTTT.

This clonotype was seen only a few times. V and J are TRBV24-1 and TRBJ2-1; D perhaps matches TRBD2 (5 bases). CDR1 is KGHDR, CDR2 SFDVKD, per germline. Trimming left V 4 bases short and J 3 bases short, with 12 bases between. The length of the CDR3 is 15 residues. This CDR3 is CATSDPNRDYNEQFF. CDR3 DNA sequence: TGTGCCACCAGTGACCCGAACCGGGACTACAATGAGCAGTTCTTC.

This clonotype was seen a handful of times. Here the CDR3 DNA reads TGCGCCAGCAGCCAAGGAGGAGGACAGCAAGAGACCCAGTACTTC. Translating gives CASSQGGGQQETQYF. The J gene is TRBJ2-5, the V gene TRBV4-3; possibly TRBD1 for D (6 bases). The CDR3 length is 15 residues. V lost 1 base to trimming and J lost 2 bases, with 11 bases between them. CDR1 is LGHNA and CDR2 is YSLEER in the germline V gene.

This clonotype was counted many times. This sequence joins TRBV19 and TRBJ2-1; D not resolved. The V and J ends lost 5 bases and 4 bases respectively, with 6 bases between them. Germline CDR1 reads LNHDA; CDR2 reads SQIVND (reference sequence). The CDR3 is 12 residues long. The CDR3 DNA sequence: TGTGCCAGTAGTCGAGCATACAATGAGCAGTTCTTC. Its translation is CASSRAYNEQFF.

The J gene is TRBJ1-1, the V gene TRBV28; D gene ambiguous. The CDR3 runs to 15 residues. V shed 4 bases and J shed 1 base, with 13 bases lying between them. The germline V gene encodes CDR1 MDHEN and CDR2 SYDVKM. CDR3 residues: CASSSAGLENTEAFF. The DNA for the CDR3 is TGTGCCAGCAGTTCCGCCGGGCTAGAGAACACTGAAGCTTTCTTT.

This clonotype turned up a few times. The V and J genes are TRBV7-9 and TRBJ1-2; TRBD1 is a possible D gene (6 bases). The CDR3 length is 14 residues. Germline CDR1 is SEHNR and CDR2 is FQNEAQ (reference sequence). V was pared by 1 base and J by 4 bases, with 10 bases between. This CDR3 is CASSLGGGTYGYTF. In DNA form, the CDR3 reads TGTGCCAGCAGCTTAGGAGGGGGAACCTATGGCTACACCTTC.

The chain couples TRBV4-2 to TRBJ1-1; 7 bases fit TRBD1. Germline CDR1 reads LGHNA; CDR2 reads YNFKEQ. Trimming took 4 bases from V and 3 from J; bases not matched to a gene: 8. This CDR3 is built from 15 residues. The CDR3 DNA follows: TGTGCCAGCAGCCCAGGGGGGGGGACGGACACTGAAGCTTTCTTT. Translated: CASSPGGGTDTEAFF.